Shown below are 31 T cell receptor beta chains from a single sample sequenced in a study of CD8+ T cells in alopecia areata. Treatment specified: oral pan-JAK inhibitor, 5-10 mg twice daily. Sequencing templates came from extracted RNA that was reverse transcribed into cDNA. Repertoires were generated with immunoSEQ multiplex PCR, while TCRdb's copy carries only in-frame clones and drops some. The data contain 150,000 to 250,000 clones, roughly 64% of them singletons. The sample in question was CD4+ T cells sorted from blood, obtained at week 24, from a patient treated with tofacitinib. The receptors were gathered from a human donor with alopecia areata.

V gene TRBV4-3 combines with J gene TRBJ2-4, with D unresolved. The CDR3 runs to 14 residues. Germline V gene sequence: CDR1 LGHNA, CDR2 YSLEER. V was clipped by 0 bases and J by 10 bases, with 13 bases between them. The CDR3, as DNA: TGCGCCAGCAGCCAAGAGGCGACACACCCGATTCAGTACTTC. This sequence encodes CASSQEATHPIQYF.

This clone showed up just a few times. The CDR3 nucleotides read TGCAGCGCCCAGGTGATAAATGGCTACACCTTC. This gives the protein CSAQVINGYTF. V gene TRBV29-1 combines with J gene TRBJ1-2; no clear D gene. From germline, CDR1 is SQVTM and CDR2 ANQGSEA. V lost 7 bases to trimming and J lost 6 bases, with 12 bases between them. The CDR3 has 11 amino acids.

The V gene is TRBV29-1, the J gene TRBJ1-2, with D perhaps TRBD1 (6 bases). V lost 4 bases and J 5 bases, leaving 20 bases between the germline ends. CDR3 length: 15 residues. The germline gives CDR1 SQVTM, CDR2 ANQGSEA. CDR3 sequence reads: CSVVARGASEYGYTF. The CDR3 coding sequence is TGCAGCGTTGTTGCGCGGGGGGCTTCAGAGTATGGCTACACCTTC. The full variable domain, rest sourced from reference TRBV29-1 and TRBJ1-2, is SAVISQKPSRDICQRGTSLTIQCQVDSQVTMMFWYRQQPGQSLTLIATANQGSEATYESGFVIDKFPISRPNLTFSTLTVSNMSPEDSSIYLCSVVARGASEYGYTFGSGTRLTVV.

CDR3 sequence reads: CASRTGTQISQYF. CDR3 in DNA: TGTGCCAGCAGGACCGGCACCCAAATATCGCAGTACTTC. The chain has TRBV2 and TRBJ2-7; unclear D gene. The CDR3 has 13 amino acids. Trimming removed 6 bases from V and 9 bases from J, with 18 bases in between. The germline V gene has CDR1 SNHLY and CDR2 FYNNEI.

This sequence joins TRBV29-1 and TRBJ1-1; D is ambiguous. Deletions cut 4 bases from V and 3 bases from J, with 12 bases between. Germline lookup yields CDR1 SQVTM and CDR2 ANQGSEA. This CDR3 contains 13 residues. The CDR3 reads CSVASSRYTEAFF. The CDR3 DNA reads as TGCAGCGTTGCCAGTTCTCGGTACACTGAAGCTTTCTTT. Full variable domain (missing parts from reference TRBV29-1 and TRBJ1-1): SAVISQKPSRDICQRGTSLTIQCQVDSQVTMMFWYRQQPGQSLTLIATANQGSEATYESGFVIDKFPISRPNLTFSTLTVSNMSPEDSSIYLCSVASSRYTEAFFGQGTRLTVV.

J is TRBJ1-1 and V is TRBV2; the D is unclear. CDR1 is SNHLY and CDR2 is FYNNEI in the germline V gene. Trimming shortened V by 7 bases and J by 1 base, and 10 bases separated the two germline ends. This CDR3 has 13 amino acids. CDR3 nucleotides: TGTGCCAGCACGTTGGCAGGGAACACTGAAGCTTTCTTT. Translation gives CASTLAGNTEAFF.

The V call is TRBV4-1, the J call TRBJ1-5; the D gene is possibly TRBD1 (5 bases). V gave up 4 bases and J gave up 3 bases, with 13 bases separating them. The CDR3 spans 15 residues. From germline, CDR1 is MGHRA and CDR2 YSYEKL. CDR3 amino acids: CASSPLGVSNQPQHF. In DNA, the CDR3 is TGCGCCAGCAGCCCTTTGGGGGTCTCCAATCAGCCCCAGCATTTT.

This clone showed up just a few times. The chain carries TRBV5-4 and TRBJ2-2; D is perhaps TRBD1 or TRBD2 (6 bases each). This CDR3 region has 17 residues. CDR1 SGHNT and CDR2 YYREEE come from the germline V gene (reference sequence). V lost 2 bases to trimming and J lost 5 bases, with 19 bases between them. CDR3 protein: CASSFLKTRGLTGELFF. CDR3 nucleotide sequence: TGTGCCAGCAGCTTCTTGAAGACTAGGGGGTTAACCGGGGAGCTGTTTTTT.

The chain uses TRBV7-9 and TRBJ1-1, with a tentative D call TRBD1 (6 bases). Germline assignment: CDR1 SEHNR and CDR2 FQNEAQ (reference sequence). The CDR3 is made up of 13 amino acids. V was cut by 3 bases and J by 8 bases, with 13 bases left in between. Here the CDR3 DNA reads TGTGCCAGCAGCTTTTCCAGGGGACTAGAAGCTTTCTTT. Translation: CASSFSRGLEAFF. Combining the CDR3 with reference TRBV7-9 and TRBJ1-1 gives the whole variable domain DTGVSQNPRHKITKRGQNVTFRCDPISEHNRLYWYRQTLGQGPEFLTYFQNEAQLEKSRLLSDRFSAERPKGSFSTLEIQRTEQGDSAMYLCASSFSRGLEAFFGQGTRLTVV.

Only a few counts were recorded for this clone. The J gene is TRBJ2-4, the V gene TRBV29-1; possible D gene TRBD1, 6 bases. V was trimmed by 5 bases and J by 0 bases, leaving 11 bases between them. Germline V gene lookup returns CDR1 SQVTM and CDR2 ANQGSEA. This CDR3 is 14 amino acids long. The chain's CDR3 is CSVRTVLAKNIQYF. CDR3 nucleotide sequence: TGCAGCGTTAGGACAGTACTAGCCAAAAACATTCAGTACTTC. The full variable domain, rest sourced from reference TRBV29-1 and TRBJ2-4, is SAVISQKPSRDICQRGTSLTIQCQVDSQVTMMFWYRQQPGQSLTLIATANQGSEATYESGFVIDKFPISRPNLTFSTLTVSNMSPEDSSIYLCSVRTVLAKNIQYFGAGTRLSVL.

This chain uses TRBV23-1 with TRBJ2-3, with TRBD1 matching over 7 bases. TRBV23-1 is classed as an ORF, of uncertain function. The CDR3 spans 16 residues. After removal of 9 bases from V and 0 bases from J, the junction contained 12 bases not matched to a gene. The CDR3 spells CASYRPGQTSTDTQYF. In DNA, the CDR3 is TGCGCCAGTTACCGACCGGGACAGACTAGCACAGATACGCAGTATTTT.

The chain carries TRBV7-2 and TRBJ2-1; 7 bases map to TRBD2. From germline, CDR1 is SGHTA and CDR2 FQGNSA. The trim removed 5 bases at V and 2 bases at J, leaving 6 bases unmatched. CDR3 length: 15 amino acids. CDR3 amino acids: CASSLSRGAYNEQFF. DNA for the CDR3: TGTGCCAGCAGCCTATCCCGGGGGGCCTACAATGAGCAGTTCTTC.

V and J are TRBV4-2 and TRBJ1-5; a possible D gene is TRBD1 (6 bases). V was cut by 1 base and J by 2 bases, with 12 bases left in between. This CDR3 is 16 amino acids long. Germline V CDR1 and CDR2: LGHNA, YNFKEQ. The CDR3 DNA follows: TGTGCCAGCAGCCAAGGCGGGGGCTGGGGCAATCAGCCCCAGCATTTT. It is translated as CASSQGGGWGNQPQHF.

Concerning this clone: Other nucleotide sequences from this sample produce the same CDR3. The chain links TRBV18 to TRBJ2-5; the D is unclear. Per the germline V gene, CDR1 is KGHSH and CDR2 is LQKENI. Trimming cost V 3 bases and J 5 bases, with 7 bases left between them. The CDR3 covers 12 residues. This CDR3 reads CASSPRLETQYF. CDR3 bases: TGTGCCAGCTCACCGCGGTTGGAGACCCAGTACTTC.

The chain joins TRBV11-2 to TRBJ1-4; a weak D match, TRBD1 (6 bases). The CDR3 totals 15 residues. Trimming stripped 6 bases from V and 5 bases from J, with 16 bases between. Per germline, CDR1 SGHAT and CDR2 FQNNGV. This chain's CDR3 is CASSRAGVANEKLFF. The CDR3 region has the DNA TGTGCCAGCAGTCGGGCAGGGGTGGCGAATGAAAAACTGTTTTTT.

The chain employs TRBV29-1 and TRBJ2-1; D is ambiguous. V lost 2 bases, J lost 9 bases, and 8 bases lay in between. Germline CDR1 SQVTM, CDR2 ANQGSEA. This CDR3 contains 11 residues. For the CDR3, the DNA is TGCAGCGTTGAACCGTCGCTTGAGCAGTTCTTC. This gives the protein CSVEPSLEQFF.

This chain uses TRBV19 with TRBJ2-1, with D unclear. The CDR3 loop spans 15 amino acids. The germline V and J ends were trimmed by 7 bases and 6 bases, with 19 bases remaining between them. CDR1 and CDR2 (germline): LNHDA, SQIVND (reference sequence). CDR3 sequence (DNA): TGTGCCAGTATCCGGAGCCCGGGCGACGCCAATGAGCAGTTCTTC. Residues: CASIRSPGDANEQFF.

This clone turned up a few times. The chain has TRBV28 and TRBJ2-5; the D gene is possibly TRBD1 (6 bases). Per germline, CDR1 MDHEN and CDR2 SYDVKM. The CDR3 sequence is 13 residues long. V lost 4 bases and J lost 14, with 20 bases in between. For the CDR3, the DNA is TGTGCCAGCAGTTCTCAACTGATACAGGGAATTTACTTC. The encoded protein is CASSSQLIQGIYF.

This clone was picked up a small number of times. The gene calls are TRBV7-2 and TRBJ2-1, with D uncertain. The CDR3 contains 16 residues. Trimming took 6 bases from V and 5 from J, leaving 20 bases between them. The germline gives CDR1 SGHTA, CDR2 FQGNSA. The CDR3 DNA sequence: TGTGCCAGCAGACTTGGATGGGGAACCCTACACAATGAGCAGTTCTTC. Protein product: CASRLGWGTLHNEQFF.

This chain connects TRBV7-9 to TRBJ2-6; D gene ambiguous. The V and J ends lost 6 bases and 0 bases respectively, with 3 bases between them. The CDR3 consists of 13 residues. Germline V gene sequence: CDR1 SEHNR, CDR2 FQNEAQ (reference sequence). The chain's CDR3 is CASRPSGANVLTF. In nucleotides, the CDR3 is TGTGCCAGCAGGCCCTCTGGGGCCAACGTCCTGACTTTC.

The J gene is TRBJ2-5, the V gene TRBV20-1; no definite D call. V lost 4 bases and J 0 bases, leaving 3 bases between the germline ends. Germline-derived CDR1 and CDR2 are DFQATT and SNEGSKA (reference sequence). CDR3 size: 11 residues. The CDR3 DNA reads TGCAGTGCTACCCACCAAGAGACCCAGTACTTC. Protein: CSATHQETQYF.

The rearrangement joins TRBV7-2 to TRBJ2-6; the D is unclear. This CDR3 has 14 amino acids. Germline V gene data show CDR1 as SGHTA and CDR2 as FQGNSA. Trimming cost V 8 bases and J 1 base, with 9 bases left between them. The CDR3 bases are TGTGCCAGCGGCCATGAGTCTGGGGCCAACGTCCTGACTTTC. This encodes CASGHESGANVLTF.

This chain uses TRBV30 with TRBJ1-5; TRBD1 agrees at 8 bases. This CDR3 is built from 18 residues. Germline values: CDR1 GTSNPN, CDR2 SVGIG (reference sequence). J was trimmed by 0 bases and V by 4 bases; bases with no gene match: 14. The CDR3 sequence is CAWTFDLGTGHSNQPQHF. CDR3 in DNA: TGTGCCTGGACTTTCGACTTAGGGACAGGTCATAGCAATCAGCCCCAGCATTTT.

The chain links TRBV7-3 to TRBJ2-1; a weak D match, TRBD2 (7 bases). Trimming took 2 bases from V and 12 from J, leaving 17 bases between them. The length of the CDR3 is 14 residues. Germline V gene data show CDR1 as SGHTA and CDR2 as FQGTGA. The CDR3 reads CASSLVQGGSPQFF. The CDR3, as DNA: TGTGCCAGCAGCTTAGTACAGGGAGGGTCCCCGCAGTTCTTC.

The chain has TRBV9 and TRBJ1-4, with TRBD1 identical over 10 bases. Per germline, CDR1 SGDLS and CDR2 YYNGEE. J gave up 7 bases and V 2 bases, and 2 bases lay outside the gene matches. This CDR3 has 14 residues. The CDR3 loop is CASSVGQGGEKLFF. The CDR3 DNA is TGTGCCAGCAGCGTTGGACAGGGGGGTGAAAAACTGTTTTTT. Full variable domain (rest looked up from reference TRBV9 and TRBJ1-4): DSGVTQTPKHLITATGQRVTLRCSPRSGDLSVYWYQQSLDQGLQFLIQYYNGEERAKGNILERFSAQQFPDLHSELNLSSLELGDSALYFCASSVGQGGEKLFFGSGTQLSVL.

The chain combines TRBV27 with TRBJ2-7; 9 nucleotides line up with TRBD1. The trim removed 6 bases at V and 5 bases at J, leaving 5 bases unmatched. This CDR3 spans 13 amino acids. Germline CDR1 is MNHEY and CDR2 is SMNVEV (reference sequence). The chain's CDR3 is CASRGTGSHEQYF. DNA of the CDR3: TGTGCCAGCAGAGGGACAGGGAGCCACGAGCAGTACTTC.

This sequence joins TRBV29-1 and TRBJ2-3, with unresolved D. The CDR3 has 14 residues. CDR1 is SQVTM and CDR2 is ANQGSEA in the germline V gene. V was pared by 4 bases and J by 2 bases, with 13 bases between. CDR3 residues: CSVAFGDTTDTQYF. CDR3 bases: TGCAGCGTTGCGTTCGGCGATACCACAGATACGCAGTATTTT.

The chain carries TRBV4-3 and TRBJ2-1, with 8 bases fitting TRBD1. V shed 0 bases and J 8 bases; nucleotides not matched to a gene: 9. In germline, CDR1 is LGHNA, CDR2 YSLEER. CDR3 size: 16 residues. Here the CDR3 reads CASSQDNGQGSDEQFF. The CDR3 region has the DNA TGCGCCAGCAGCCAAGATAACGGACAGGGTAGTGATGAGCAGTTCTTC.

The sample holds a few counts of this clone. The CDR3 DNA is TGCGCCAGCAGCCAAGATCGCCCTAGCGGGAGTAGGTACGAGCAGTACTTC. Amino acids: CASSQDRPSGSRYEQYF. The J gene is TRBJ2-7, the V gene TRBV4-1, with TRBD2 identical over 10 bases. Germline CDR1 and CDR2: MGHRA and YSYEKL. The CDR3 covers 17 residues. Unmatched junction bases numbered 9, after V lost 0 bases and J lost 4 bases.

Points on this clone: This same CDR3 is encoded by further DNA sequences in the sample. The chain joins TRBV5-1 to TRBJ2-5; D unresolved. Germline V gene data show CDR1 as SGHRS and CDR2 as YFSETQ. Trimming took 4 bases from V and 2 from J, leaving 9 bases between them. This CDR3 comprises 13 residues. The CDR3 DNA follows: TGCGCCAGCAGCCTCGGACGGCAAGAGACCCAGTACTTC. Translating it yields CASSLGRQETQYF. The full variable domain, its missing parts supplied by reference TRBV5-1 and TRBJ2-5, is KAGVTQTPRYLIKTRGQQVTLSCSPISGHRSVSWYQQTPGQGLQFLFEYFSETQRNKGNFPGRFSGRQFSNSRSEMNVSTLELGDSALYLCASSLGRQETQYFGPGTRLLVL.

The chain has TRBV10-3 and TRBJ2-7; 7 positions agree with TRBD1. The V and J ends lost 0 bases and 6 bases, in that order; junction bases with no gene match: 5. From germline, CDR1 is ENHRY and CDR2 SYGVKD. The CDR3 is made up of 14 amino acids. The CDR3 region is CAISESQGWSEQYF. CDR3 in DNA: TGTGCCATCAGTGAGTCACAGGGGTGGTCCGAGCAGTACTTC.